This T cell receptor beta chain was captured by sequencing in a study of blood T cells in healthy people across ages. Study-wide results and limits: Diversity figures based on one million T cells were deemed too low.

Sample-barcoded 5' priming and a J-beta primer mix drove a second PCR of roughly 6 to 12 cycles. Every single cDNA molecule received a tag from a template-switch adaptor with 12 random nucleotides. Samples each returned at least 3 million CDR3-containing paired-end reads. TCRdb called the 5' RACE reads again in MiXCR, with one record for every CDR3 protein. The sample lists some 1.5 million distinct CDR3 sequences, 35% to 45% occurring once. On this clonotype itself: The target antigen is unknown. Germline is not matched at one junction end, which may reflect a read error.

The CDR3 sequence is 16 residues long. The genes are TRBV12-3 or TRBV12-4 and TRBJ2-2; either TRBD1 or TRBD2 may supply D (5 bases each). Sequencing was done on a sample of blood. The TCR sequence derives from a young woman in good health. CDR3 sequence: CASTTSGSMNTGEQFF. The DNA of the CDR3 is TGTGCCAGCACCACATCAGGGTCGATGAACACCGGGGAGCAGTTTTTT.